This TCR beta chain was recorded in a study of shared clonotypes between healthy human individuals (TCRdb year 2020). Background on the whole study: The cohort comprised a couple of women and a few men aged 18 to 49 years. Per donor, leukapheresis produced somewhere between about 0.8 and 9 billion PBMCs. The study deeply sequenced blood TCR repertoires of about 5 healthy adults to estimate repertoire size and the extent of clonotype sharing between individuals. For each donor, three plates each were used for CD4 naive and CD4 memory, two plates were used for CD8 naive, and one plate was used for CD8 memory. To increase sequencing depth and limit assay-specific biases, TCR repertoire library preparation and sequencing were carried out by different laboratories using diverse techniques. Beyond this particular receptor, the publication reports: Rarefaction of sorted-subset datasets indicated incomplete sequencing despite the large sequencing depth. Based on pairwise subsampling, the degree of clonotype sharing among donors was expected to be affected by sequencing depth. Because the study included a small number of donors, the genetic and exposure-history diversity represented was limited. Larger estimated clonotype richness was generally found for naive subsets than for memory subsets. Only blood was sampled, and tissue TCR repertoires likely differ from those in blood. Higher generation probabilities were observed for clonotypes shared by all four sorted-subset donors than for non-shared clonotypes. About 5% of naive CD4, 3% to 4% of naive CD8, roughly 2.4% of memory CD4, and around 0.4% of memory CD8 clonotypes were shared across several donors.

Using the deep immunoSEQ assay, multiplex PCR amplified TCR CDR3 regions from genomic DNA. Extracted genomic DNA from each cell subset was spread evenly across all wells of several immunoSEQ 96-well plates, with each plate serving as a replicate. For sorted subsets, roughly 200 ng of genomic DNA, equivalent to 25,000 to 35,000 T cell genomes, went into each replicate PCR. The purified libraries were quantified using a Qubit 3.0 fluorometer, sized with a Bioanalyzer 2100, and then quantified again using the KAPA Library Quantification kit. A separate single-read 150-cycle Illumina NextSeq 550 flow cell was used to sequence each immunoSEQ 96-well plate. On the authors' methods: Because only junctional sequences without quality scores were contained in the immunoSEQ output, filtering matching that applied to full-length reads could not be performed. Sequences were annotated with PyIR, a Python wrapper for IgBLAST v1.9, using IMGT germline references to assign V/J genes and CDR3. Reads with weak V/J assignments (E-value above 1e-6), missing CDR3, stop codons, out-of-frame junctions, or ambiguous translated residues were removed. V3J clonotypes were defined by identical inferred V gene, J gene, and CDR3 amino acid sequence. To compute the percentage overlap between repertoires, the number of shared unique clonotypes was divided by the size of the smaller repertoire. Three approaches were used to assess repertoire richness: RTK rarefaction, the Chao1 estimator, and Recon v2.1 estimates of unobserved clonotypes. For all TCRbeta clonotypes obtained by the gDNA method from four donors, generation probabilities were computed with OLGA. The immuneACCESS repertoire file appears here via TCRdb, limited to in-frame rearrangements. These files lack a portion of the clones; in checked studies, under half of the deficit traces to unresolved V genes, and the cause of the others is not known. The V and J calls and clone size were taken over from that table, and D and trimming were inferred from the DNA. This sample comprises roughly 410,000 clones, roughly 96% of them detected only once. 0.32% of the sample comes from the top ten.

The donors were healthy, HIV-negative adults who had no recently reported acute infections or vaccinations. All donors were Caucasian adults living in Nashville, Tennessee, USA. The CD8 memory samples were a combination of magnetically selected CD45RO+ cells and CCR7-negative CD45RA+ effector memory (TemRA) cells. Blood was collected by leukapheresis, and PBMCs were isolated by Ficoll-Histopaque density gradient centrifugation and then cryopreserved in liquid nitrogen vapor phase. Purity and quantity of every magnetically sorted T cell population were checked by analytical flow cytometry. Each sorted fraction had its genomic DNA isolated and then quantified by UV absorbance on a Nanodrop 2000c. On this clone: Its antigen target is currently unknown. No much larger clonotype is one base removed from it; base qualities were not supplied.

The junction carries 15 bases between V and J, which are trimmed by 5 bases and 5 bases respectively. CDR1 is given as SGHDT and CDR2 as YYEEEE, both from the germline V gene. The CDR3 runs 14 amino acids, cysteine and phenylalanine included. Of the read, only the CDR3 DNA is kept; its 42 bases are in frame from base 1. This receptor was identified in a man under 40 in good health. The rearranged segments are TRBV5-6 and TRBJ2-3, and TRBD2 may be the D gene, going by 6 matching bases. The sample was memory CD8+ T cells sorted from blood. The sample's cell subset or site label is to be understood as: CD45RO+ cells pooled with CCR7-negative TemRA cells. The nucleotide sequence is TGTGCCAGCAGTAAACGACTAGTAAGAGATACGCAGTATTTT. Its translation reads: CASSKRLVRDTQYF.